A selection of T cell receptor beta chains follows, all from one sample in a study of blood T cell repertoires in COVID-19. TCRdb keeps only in-frame clones here, not all; method: immunoSEQ multiplex PCR. The sample carries 95,000 to 100,000 clones, over 75% recorded once. Sample: peripheral blood. These receptors were obtained from a woman over 75 with acute or convalescent COVID-19. CDR3s include the opening cysteine and the closing phenylalanine or tryptophan. Each record gives: J gene, D gene, clone size, V gene, CDR3 DNA, CDR3 protein. A D gene is named only where the DNA matches it firmly. The size entry is marked missing in some rows and otherwise reads once, few, many or a size class.

j_call: TRBJ2-4; d_call: NA; clone_size: NA; v_call: TRBV28; cdr3_nt: TGTGCCAGCAGCAAGATTGGGGGGTCAAACATTCAGTACTTC; cdr3_aa: CASSKIGGSNIQYF
j_call: TRBJ1-1; d_call: NA; clone_size: NA; v_call: TRBV6-5; cdr3_nt: TGTGCCAGCAGTCGGGGGGAGAAGACTGAAGCTTTCTTT; cdr3_aa: CASSRGEKTEAFF
j_call: TRBJ1-6; d_call: TRBD1; clone_size: once; v_call: TRBV3-1/TRBV3-2; cdr3_nt: TGTGCCAGCAGCCAAGTTGACAACAGGGGCTCACCCCTCCACTTT; cdr3_aa: CASSQVDNRGSPLHF
j_call: TRBJ2-7; d_call: TRBD1; clone_size: NA; v_call: TRBV5-4; cdr3_nt: TGTGCCAGCAGCACCAAGACAGGGGAGTCCTACGAGCAGTACTTC; cdr3_aa: CASSTKTGESYEQYF
j_call: TRBJ1-6; d_call: TRBD1; clone_size: NA; v_call: TRBV4-3; cdr3_nt: TGCGCCAGCAGCCCCGGACAGGGGACTTCACCCCTCCACTTT; cdr3_aa: CASSPGQGTSPLHF
j_call: TRBJ2-1; d_call: TRBD2; clone_size: NA; v_call: TRBV2; cdr3_nt: TGTGCCACCCACGGACTAGCGGGGCGCAATGAGCAGTTCTTC; cdr3_aa: CATHGLAGRNEQFF
j_call: TRBJ1-6; d_call: NA; clone_size: few; v_call: TRBV30; cdr3_nt: TGTGCCTGGAGAATTACGGATAATTCACCCCTCCACTTT; cdr3_aa: CAWRITDNSPLHF
j_call: TRBJ2-7; d_call: TRBD1; clone_size: NA; v_call: TRBV11-3; cdr3_nt: TGTGCCAGCAGCCTGGGACAGGCTACGGGCGACGAGCAGTACTTC; cdr3_aa: CASSLGQATGDEQYF
j_call: TRBJ2-3; d_call: TRBD1; clone_size: NA; v_call: TRBV6-5; cdr3_nt: TGTGCCAGCAGACTTACTCTACAGGGGAGCGATACGCAGTATTTT; cdr3_aa: CASRLTLQGSDTQYF
j_call: TRBJ2-1; d_call: TRBD1; clone_size: NA; v_call: TRBV28; cdr3_nt: TGTGCCAGCAGCCTAGACAGGGGGCGTAGGAATGAGCAGTTCTTC; cdr3_aa: CASSLDRGRRNEQFF
j_call: TRBJ1-5; d_call: NA; clone_size: NA; v_call: TRBV19; cdr3_nt: TGTGCCAGTACTATGGGAAACAGGGTCGATCAGCCCCAGCATTTT; cdr3_aa: CASTMGNRVDQPQHF
j_call: TRBJ2-5; d_call: NA; clone_size: few; v_call: TRBV29-1; cdr3_nt: TGCAGCGTTGACAGGGGTGGGGAGACCCAGTACTTC; cdr3_aa: CSVDRGGETQYF
j_call: TRBJ1-5; d_call: TRBD1; clone_size: NA; v_call: TRBV19; cdr3_nt: TGTGCCAGTAAGAGTTTGGGGACAGGGAAAAATCAGCCCCAGCATTTT; cdr3_aa: CASKSLGTGKNQPQHF
j_call: TRBJ2-1; d_call: TRBD1; clone_size: NA; v_call: TRBV5-1; cdr3_nt: TGCGCCAGCAGCTTGGGGTCCCCGGGACAGGTCAATGAGCAGTTCTTC; cdr3_aa: CASSLGSPGQVNEQFF
j_call: TRBJ1-1; d_call: NA; clone_size: NA; v_call: TRBV4-2; cdr3_nt: TGTGCCAGCAGCCAAGGGCCCTATGAAGGGGCAACTGAAGCTTTCTTT; cdr3_aa: CASSQGPYEGATEAFF
j_call: TRBJ2-3; d_call: TRBD2; clone_size: once; v_call: TRBV5-6; cdr3_nt: TGTGCCAGCAGCCTACTAGCGGGGGGCACAGATACGCAGTATTTT; cdr3_aa: CASSLLAGGTDTQYF
j_call: TRBJ2-5; d_call: NA; clone_size: NA; v_call: TRBV29-1; cdr3_nt: TGCAGCGGAAAACAAGAGGTGACCCAGTACTTC; cdr3_aa: CSGKQEVTQYF